One sample yielded the 30 T cell receptor beta chains listed below, sequenced in a study of siplizumab effects on memory and regulatory T cells. Some clones are missing from TCRdb's copy, which holds only in-frame ones; the method was immunoSEQ multiplex PCR. The table includes some 56,000 clones, less than 98% detected once. The specimen was naive CD8+ T cells sorted from blood. The receptor set was obtained from a human donor in good health.

The genes are TRBV10-1 and TRBJ2-1; 13 positions agree with TRBD2. The V and J ends lost 4 bases and 5 bases, in that order; junction bases with no gene match: 2. From germline, CDR1 is WNHNN and CDR2 SYGVQD (reference sequence). The CDR3 runs to 15 residues. CDR3 protein: CASSGGTSGNNEQFF. CDR3 DNA sequence: TGCGCCAGCAGTGGAGGGACTAGCGGGAACAATGAGCAGTTCTTC.

The chain combines TRBV7-8 with TRBJ2-7, with D tentatively TRBD2 (5 bases). CDR1 is SGHVS, CDR2 FQNEAQ, per germline. V shed 4 bases and J shed 5 bases, with 12 bases lying between them. The CDR3 contains 13 residues. The CDR3 protein is CASSSLRAHEQYF. CDR3 DNA: TGTGCCAGCAGCTCCCTGAGGGCCCACGAGCAGTACTTC. Full variable domain (missing parts from reference TRBV7-8 and TRBJ2-7): GAGVSQSPRYKVAKRGQDVALRCDPISGHVSLFWYQQALGQGPEFLTYFQNEAQLDKSGLPSDRFFAERPEGSVSTLKIQRTQQEDSAVYLCASSSLRAHEQYFGPGTRLTVT.

The V and J genes are TRBV6-5 and TRBJ2-1; D is perhaps TRBD1 (5 bases). The CDR3 loop spans 14 amino acids. Trimming left V 5 bases short and J 1 base short, with 9 bases between. Germline assignment: CDR1 MNHEY and CDR2 SVGAGI. For the CDR3, the DNA is TGTGCCAGCAGTCAGGGTCCTTCCTACAATGAGCAGTTCTTC. Protein: CASSQGPSYNEQFF.

J is TRBJ2-7 and V is TRBV6-5, with TRBD1 matching 8 bases. V lost 6 bases and J lost 5; bases outside the gene matches: 6. Germline V gene lookup returns CDR1 MNHEY and CDR2 SVGAGI. This CDR3 region has 13 residues. The CDR3 sequence: CASRRTGRDEQYF. In DNA form, the CDR3 reads TGTGCCAGCAGACGGACAGGGCGCGACGAGCAGTACTTC.

DNA of the CDR3: TGTGCCAGCTCCCGGTCAGGGGGGTTAGAAGAGACCCAGTACTTC. This sequence encodes CASSRSGGLEETQYF. The chain couples TRBV27 to TRBJ2-5; a possible D gene is TRBD1 (7 bases). The CDR3 is 15 residues long. Trimming took off 8 bases at V and 3 bases at J, with 19 bases between the two ends. Per germline, CDR1 MNHEY and CDR2 SMNVEV (reference sequence).

This rearrangement joins TRBV6-1 to TRBJ2-1; 9 bases line up with TRBD1. V trimming: 5 bases; J trimming: 16 bases; junction bases outside the gene matches: 12. Germline V gives CDR1 MNHNS, CDR2 SASEGT. There are 13 residues in the CDR3. The CDR3 sequence: CASSLLDRDREFF. In DNA, the CDR3 is TGTGCCAGCAGTTTACTTGACCGGGACAGGGAATTCTTC.

The V call is TRBV7-9, the J call TRBJ2-7; tentatively, D is TRBD1 (6 bases). This CDR3 has 12 residues. Germline assignment: CDR1 SEHNR and CDR2 FQNEAQ (reference sequence). Trimming removed 6 bases at V and 7 bases at J, with 13 bases between. CDR3 nucleotide sequence: TGTGCCAGCAGACAGGGTTTCCGAGAGCAGTACTTC. Translating it yields CASRQGFREQYF.

The CDR3 nucleotides are TGTGCCAGCACCGATAAGGTTGGGTGGGACACCGGGGAGCTGTTTTTT. This translates into CASTDKVGWDTGELFF. V and J are TRBV7-9 and TRBJ2-2; D gene ambiguous. The ends were cut back, 7 bases at V and 3 bases at J, with 18 bases in the middle. CDR1 is SEHNR, CDR2 FQNEAQ, per germline (reference sequence). The CDR3 runs 16 residues.

The chain links TRBV6-5 to TRBJ2-7; no clear D gene. The CDR3 loop spans 13 amino acids. The ends were cut back, 5 bases at V and 2 bases at J, with 10 bases in the middle. Germline lookup yields CDR1 MNHEY and CDR2 SVGAGI. CDR3 sequence: CASSPGRAYEQYF. In DNA, the CDR3 is TGTGCCAGCAGTCCTGGACGGGCCTACGAGCAGTACTTC.

This chain connects TRBV5-1 to TRBJ2-5; no definite D call. The CDR3 contains 12 residues. V was clipped by 5 bases and J by 7 bases, with 12 bases between them. Per the germline V gene, CDR1 is SGHRS and CDR2 is YFSETQ. The CDR3 is CASRNKKGTQYF. The CDR3 nucleotides are TGCGCCAGCAGAAACAAAAAAGGGACCCAGTACTTC.

The chain employs TRBV19 and TRBJ2-7; TRBD2 aligns across 11 bases. Germline lookup yields CDR1 LNHDA and CDR2 SQIVND (reference sequence). The CDR3 consists of 15 residues. With V trimmed by 0 bases and J by 4 bases, 2 bases remained unmatched. For the CDR3, the DNA is TGTGCCAGTAGTATAGAACTAGCGGGAGATTACGAGCAGTACTTC. Residues: CASSIELAGDYEQYF.

The V and J genes are TRBV7-9 and TRBJ2-1; 7 bases match TRBD2. In germline, CDR1 is SEHNR, CDR2 FQNEAQ (reference sequence). The junction had 10 bases not matched to a gene; V was cut back by 1 base and J by 10 bases. The CDR3 has 15 residues. In DNA, the CDR3 is TGTGCCAGCAGCTTAGGGCCCGTCCAAGCGGGGGAGCAGTTCTTC. The encoded protein is CASSLGPVQAGEQFF.

This sequence joins TRBV28 and TRBJ1-3; D unclear. From germline, CDR1 is MDHEN and CDR2 SYDVKM. Trimming took off 4 bases at V and 8 bases at J, with 12 bases between the two ends. This CDR3 has 13 amino acids. CDR3: CASSSVRGDTIYF. Written as DNA, the CDR3 is TGTGCCAGCAGTTCGGTGCGCGGAGACACCATATATTTT. The whole variable domain, remainder taken from reference TRBV28 and TRBJ1-3, is DVKVTQSSRYLVKRTGEKVFLECVQDMDHENMFWYRQDPGLGLRLIYFSYDVKMKEKGDIPEGYSVSREKKERFSLILESASTNQTSMYLCASSSVRGDTIYFGEGSWLTVV.

J is TRBJ2-2 and V is TRBV27, with 8 nucleotides matching TRBD2. With V trimmed by 6 bases and J by 1 base, 4 bases remained unmatched. Germline values: CDR1 MNHEY, CDR2 SMNVEV (reference sequence). The CDR3 length is 15 residues. CDR3 residues: CASRATSGNTGELFF. The CDR3 region has the DNA TGTGCCAGCAGGGCTACTAGCGGGAACACCGGGGAGCTGTTTTTT.

The chain has TRBV30 and TRBJ2-1; D gene unclear. Looked up from germline, CDR1 is GTSNPN and CDR2 is SVGIG (reference sequence). This CDR3 region has 14 residues. V was shortened by 4 bases and J by 0 bases, with 10 bases between the two germline ends. CDR3 loop: CAWNTWASYNEQFF. The DNA of the CDR3 is TGTGCCTGGAATACTTGGGCCTCCTACAATGAGCAGTTCTTC.

This chain joins TRBV5-8 and TRBJ2-5; D unclear. Looked up from germline, CDR1 is SGHTS and CDR2 is YDEGEE. The V end lost 7 bases, the J end lost 11 bases, and 24 bases lay between the germline ends. There are 14 residues in the CDR3. This chain's CDR3 is CASGLRYGVKQQYF. Here the CDR3 DNA reads TGTGCCAGCGGGTTAAGATATGGGGTCAAACAGCAGTACTTC.

V gene TRBV2 combines with J gene TRBJ2-1, with TRBD2 matching over 8 bases. This CDR3 has 16 amino acids. V trimming: 6 bases; J trimming: 2 bases; junction bases outside the gene matches: 9. Germline CDR1 SNHLY, CDR2 FYNNEI. DNA of the CDR3: TGTGCCAGCAGCCCAGCGGGAGCCCTTCCCTACAATGAGCAGTTCTTC. Protein product: CASSPAGALPYNEQFF.

This clone was detected only once. The genes are TRBV4-1 and TRBJ2-7; possibly TRBD2 for D (6 bases). This CDR3 is 15 amino acids long. V was shortened by 1 base and J by 2 bases, with 12 bases between the two germline ends. The germline gives CDR1 MGHRA, CDR2 YSYEKL. The CDR3 region has the DNA TGCGCCAGCAGCCAAGGTGGAGCGGGCACCTACGAGCAGTACTTC. It specifies CASSQGGAGTYEQYF.

The chain uses TRBV6-5 and TRBJ2-1; D might be TRBD2 (6 bases). CDR1 and CDR2 from the germline V gene are MNHEY and SVGAGI. V gave up 3 bases and J gave up 8 bases, with 14 bases separating them. This CDR3 is 14 amino acids long. CDR3 coding DNA: TGTGCCAGCAGTTATTCCGGGAGTGGGGATGAGCAGTTCTTC. It encodes CASSYSGSGDEQFF.

The rearrangement uses TRBV9 and TRBJ2-5, with TRBD1 as a possible D gene (6 bases). Germline-derived CDR1 and CDR2 are SGDLS and YYNGEE. The length of the CDR3 is 14 residues. Trimming took 4 bases from V and 1 from J, leaving 11 bases between them. The CDR3 sequence: CASSSGTLQETQYF. The CDR3, as DNA: TGTGCCAGCAGCTCCGGGACACTCCAAGAGACCCAGTACTTC.

The genes are TRBV9 and TRBJ2-1, with 9 bases fitting TRBD2. Germline assignment: CDR1 SGDLS and CDR2 YYNGEE. This CDR3 contains 17 residues. Unmatched junction bases numbered 7, after V lost 0 bases and J lost 3 bases. The CDR3 DNA is TGTGCCAGCAGCGTAGCCTCCGGGACTAGCTTCTACAATGAGCAGTTCTTC. This encodes CASSVASGTSFYNEQFF.

The chain uses TRBV7-2 and TRBJ1-5; D is undetermined. The length of the CDR3 is 13 residues. Germline V gene lookup returns CDR1 SGHTA and CDR2 FQGNSA. Trimming stripped 0 bases from V and 5 bases from J, with 5 bases between. The CDR3 sequence: CASSLAIDQPQHF. CDR3 sequence (DNA): TGTGCCAGCAGCTTAGCCATCGATCAGCCCCAGCATTTT.

The chain couples TRBV5-1 to TRBJ1-1; D may be TRBD1 (5 bases). V lost 5 bases and J lost 1, with 12 bases in between. The CDR3 is made up of 14 amino acids. Looked up from germline, CDR1 is SGHRS and CDR2 is YFSETQ. The CDR3 protein is CASRPQGQNTEAFF. As DNA, the CDR3 is TGCGCCAGCAGGCCTCAGGGTCAGAACACTGAAGCTTTCTTT.

The rearrangement uses TRBV5-1 and TRBJ2-7; perhaps TRBD2 as D (5 bases). V was trimmed by 2 bases and J by 2 bases, leaving 8 bases between them. CDR3 size: 13 residues. Germline loops: CDR1 SGHRS, CDR2 YFSETQ. CDR3 DNA: TGCGCCAGCAGCTTAAGGGAGACCTACGAGCAGTACTTC. Protein: CASSLRETYEQYF.

The CDR3 bases are TGTGCCAGCAGTGAATCGAGCGGGAGGGCCTACGAGCAGTACTTC. Its translation: CASSESSGRAYEQYF. V is TRBV2 and J is TRBJ2-7; 10 bases are a match to TRBD2. Germline V gene data show CDR1 as SNHLY and CDR2 as FYNNEI. V trimming: 2 bases; J trimming: 2 bases; junction bases outside the gene matches: 3. CDR3 length equals 15 residues.

The chain couples TRBV7-9 to TRBJ1-3; 8 positions agree with TRBD1. Trimming took 5 bases from V and 1 from J; bases not matched to a gene: 1. CDR3 length: 14 amino acids. The germline CDR1 and CDR2 sequences are SEHNR and FQNEAQ (reference sequence). DNA for the CDR3: TGTGCCAGCAGCACAGGGGGTTCTGGAAACACCATATATTTT. This codes for CASSTGGSGNTIYF. The entire variable domain, with the rest obtained from reference TRBV7-9 and TRBJ1-3, is as follows: DTGVSQNPRHKITKRGQNVTFRCDPISEHNRLYWYRQTLGQGPEFLTYFQNEAQLEKSRLLSDRFSAERPKGSFSTLEIQRTEQGDSAMYLCASSTGGSGNTIYFGEGSWLTVV.

This chain connects TRBV4-1 to TRBJ2-7; D may be TRBD2 (6 bases). This CDR3 has 14 residues. Germline assignment: CDR1 MGHRA and CDR2 YSYEKL. Trimming left V 1 base short and J 3 bases short, with 10 bases between. The chain's CDR3 is CASSQVGLVYEQYF. As DNA, the CDR3 is TGCGCCAGCAGCCAAGTGGGACTTGTCTACGAGCAGTACTTC.

V is TRBV10-3 and J is TRBJ2-1; 10 nucleotides agree with TRBD2. The CDR3 length is 19 residues. The V gene's germline CDR1 is ENHRY and CDR2 SYGVKD. The trim removed 2 bases at V and 2 bases at J, leaving 12 bases unmatched. CDR3 sequence (DNA): TGTGCCATCAGTGAGAACACTGGACTAGCGGAAAACACCTACAATGAGCAGTTCTTC. It translates to CAISENTGLAENTYNEQFF.

The chain links TRBV4-1 to TRBJ2-5; either TRBD1 or TRBD2 may supply D (5 bases each). The germline CDR1 and CDR2 sequences are MGHRA and YSYEKL. With 3 bases removed from V and 5 bases from J, the gap between germline ends came to 19 bases. This CDR3 comprises 16 residues. The CDR3 DNA reads TGCGCCAGCAGCCATCCCATCGGTCTGGGGGACGAGACCCAGTACTTC. Translating gives CASSHPIGLGDETQYF.

The CDR3 coding sequence is TGCGCCAGCAGTGAGGACAGGGGTCGGGGCGAGCAGTACTTC. Translating it yields CASSEDRGRGEQYF. The chain has TRBV10-1 and TRBJ2-7; 8 bases match TRBD1. The V gene end was trimmed by 2 bases and the J gene end by 6 bases; junction bases not matched to a gene: 6. Germline values: CDR1 WNHNN, CDR2 SYGVQD (reference sequence). The CDR3 sequence is 14 residues long.